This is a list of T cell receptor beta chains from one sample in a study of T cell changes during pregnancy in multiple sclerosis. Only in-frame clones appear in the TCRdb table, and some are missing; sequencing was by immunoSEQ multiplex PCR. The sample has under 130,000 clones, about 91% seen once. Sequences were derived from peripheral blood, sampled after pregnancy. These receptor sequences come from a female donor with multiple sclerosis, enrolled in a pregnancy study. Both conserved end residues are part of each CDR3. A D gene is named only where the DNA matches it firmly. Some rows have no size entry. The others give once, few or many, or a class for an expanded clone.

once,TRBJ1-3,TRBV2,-,CASSEARASGNTIYF,TGTGCCAGCAGTGAAGCCAGGGCCTCTGGAAACACCATATATTTT
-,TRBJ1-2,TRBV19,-,CASSLRITGYTF,TGTGCCAGTAGTCTGAGGATAACAGGCTACACCTTC
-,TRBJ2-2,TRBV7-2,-,CASSPTPNTGELFF,TGTGCCAGCAGCCCGACTCCAAACACCGGGGAGCTGTTTTTT
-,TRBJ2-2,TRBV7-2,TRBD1,CASSLMGQPNTGELFF,TGTGCCAGCAGCTTAATGGGACAGCCTAACACCGGGGAGCTGTTTTTT
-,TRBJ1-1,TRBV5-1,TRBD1,CASSMTGSTEAFF,TGCGCCAGCAGCATGACAGGGAGCACTGAAGCTTTCTTT
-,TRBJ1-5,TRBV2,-,CASSSLGNQPQHF,TGTGCCAGCTCTAGTCTGGGCAATCAGCCCCAGCATTTT
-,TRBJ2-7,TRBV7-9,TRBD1,CASSLAIGQGFYEQYF,TGTGCCAGCAGCTTAGCAATCGGACAGGGCTTCTACGAGCAGTACTTC
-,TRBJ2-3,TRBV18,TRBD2,CASSPSGRAPTDTQYF,TGTGCCAGCTCACCTAGCGGGAGGGCCCCCACAGATACGCAGTATTTT
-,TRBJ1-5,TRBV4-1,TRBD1,CASSQADRAEQPQHF,TGCGCCAGCAGCCAAGCAGACAGGGCAGAACAGCCCCAGCATTTT
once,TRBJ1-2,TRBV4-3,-,CASSQDGRSGGYTF,TGCGCCAGCAGCCAAGATGGGAGGTCCGGGGGCTACACCTTC
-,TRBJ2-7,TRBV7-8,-,CASSLMWEKYYEQYF,TGTGCCAGCAGCTTAATGTGGGAGAAATACTACGAGCAGTACTTC
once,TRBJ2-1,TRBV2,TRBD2,CASSPSGSSYNEQFF,TGTGCCAGCAGTCCTAGCGGGAGCTCCTACAATGAGCAGTTCTTC
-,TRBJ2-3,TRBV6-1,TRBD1,CASSEAYRGQGARKDTQYF,TGTGCCAGCAGTGAAGCCTACCGGGGACAGGGGGCCCGAAAAGATACGCAGTATTTT
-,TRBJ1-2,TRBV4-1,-,CASSQAGPRGFGYTF,TGCGCCAGCAGCCAGGCCGGGCCACGGGGATTTGGCTACACCTTC
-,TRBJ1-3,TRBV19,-,CASSRAGNTIYF,TGTGCCAGTAGTCGAGCTGGAAACACCATATATTTT
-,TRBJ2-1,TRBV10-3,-,CAIRLANYNEQFF,TGTGCCATCAGGCTAGCGAACTACAATGAGCAGTTCTTC
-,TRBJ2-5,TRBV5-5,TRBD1,CASSRDRGSETQYF,TGTGCCAGCAGCCGGGACAGGGGTAGTGAGACCCAGTACTTC
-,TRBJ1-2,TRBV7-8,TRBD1,CASSQDRGYGYTF,TGTGCCAGCAGCCAGGACAGGGGCTATGGCTACACCTTC
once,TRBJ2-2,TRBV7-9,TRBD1,CASSTETGTKPGELFF,TGTGCCAGCAGCACCGAGACAGGGACGAAACCCGGGGAGCTGTTTTTT
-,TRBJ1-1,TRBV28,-,CAIQGNTEAFF,TGTGCCATCCAGGGGAACACTGAAGCTTTCTTT
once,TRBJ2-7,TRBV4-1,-,CASSRTEGEQYF,TGCGCCAGCAGCCGAACAGAGGGCGAGCAGTACTTC
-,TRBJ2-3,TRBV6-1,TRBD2,CASSGTSGVTDTQYF,TGTGCCAGCAGCGGGACTAGCGGGGTCACAGATACGCAGTATTTT
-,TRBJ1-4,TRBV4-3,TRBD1,CASSRTGGAVTNEKLFF,TGCGCCAGCAGCCGGACAGGGGGCGCGGTAACTAATGAAAAACTGTTTTTT
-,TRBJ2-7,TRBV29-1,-,CSVLLRGSGSYEQYF,TGCAGCGTCCTCCTCCGAGGAAGCGGCTCCTACGAGCAGTACTTC
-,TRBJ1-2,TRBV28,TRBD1,CASSQGTVGYTF,TGTGCCAGCAGTCAGGGGACAGTTGGCTACACCTTC
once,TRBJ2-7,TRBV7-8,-,CASRLAEKNYEQYF,TGTGCCAGCAGATTAGCGGAGAAAAACTACGAGCAGTACTTC
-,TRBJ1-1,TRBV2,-,CASSETGLEAFF,TGTGCCAGCAGCGAGACAGGTTTAGAAGCTTTCTTT
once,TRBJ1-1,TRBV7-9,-,CASTSAQGRDTEAFF,TGTGCCAGCACCAGCGCCCAGGGCCGGGACACTGAAGCTTTCTTT
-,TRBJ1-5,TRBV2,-,CASSEQGYGNQPQHF,TGTGCCAGCAGTGAACAGGGATATGGCAATCAGCCCCAGCATTTT
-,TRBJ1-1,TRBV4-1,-,CASSPPLGSMNTEAFF,TGCGCCAGCAGCCCCCCCCTGGGGAGCATGAACACTGAAGCTTTCTTT
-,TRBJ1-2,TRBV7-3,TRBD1,CASSLKGGGASGYTF,TGTGCCAGCAGCTTAAAAGGAGGGGGCGCGAGCGGCTACACCTTC
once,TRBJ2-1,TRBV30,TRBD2,CAWSVLSGRAGEQFF,TGTGCCTGGAGTGTACTAAGCGGGAGGGCCGGAGAGCAGTTCTTC
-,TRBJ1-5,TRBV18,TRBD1,CASSSDRDQPQHF,TGTGCCAGCTCATCGGACAGGGATCAGCCCCAGCATTTT
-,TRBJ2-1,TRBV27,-,CASRPGTPNNEQFF,TGTGCCAGCAGACCCGGGACTCCCAACAATGAGCAGTTCTTC
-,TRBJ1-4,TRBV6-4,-,CASSREANEKLFF,TGTGCCAGCAGTCGAGAGGCTAATGAAAAACTGTTTTTT
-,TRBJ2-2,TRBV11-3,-,CASSSAVTGELFF,TGTGCCAGCAGCTCAGCGGTCACCGGGGAGCTGTTTTTT
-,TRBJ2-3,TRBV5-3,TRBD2,CARSQGLAGDTWADTQYF,TGTGCCAGAAGCCAAGGACTAGCGGGAGACACGTGGGCAGATACGCAGTATTTT